Many counts were recorded for the clone carrying this TCR beta chain. The antigen is not known. The data derive from a study of identical twins. Study-wide results and caveats: Cord blood beta clonotypes present at high abundance carried fewer insertions; no such pattern appeared in memory repertoires. Among out-of-frame alpha sequences shared by twins, low generation probability occurred in excess.

Via MiXCR, TCRdb re-called the 5' RACE reads, giving one row per CDR3 protein. The sample holds around 250,000 distinct CDR3 sequences, around 6.5% seen once. V was clipped by 7 bases and J by 8 bases, with 17 bases between them. The CDR3 has 14 residues. The same sample was also studied in work on T cells expressing NK-cell markers. That paper adds: Serological testing identified seven of the eight sequenced donors as HCMV-seropositive and one as seronegative.

The sequencing input was CD8+ T cells sorted from blood. The receptor was isolated from a woman younger than 35 in good health. This rearrangement joins TRBV12-3 or TRBV12-4 to TRBJ1-4; D possibly corresponds to TRBD1 (5 bases). The CDR3 nucleotides are TGTGCCAGCATCCTGGGGGTCTTTACCGAAAAACTGTTTTTT. It yields the protein CASILGVFTEKLFF.